This record concerns one T cell receptor beta chain sequence. Its antigen remains unknown. This specimen comes from a study of CD8 T cells in Susac syndrome. Overall study results and limits: Susac CD8+ clonal expansion peaked in TEMRA cells and active patients. The authors acknowledged that the study's TCR sequencing and HLA analysis involved relatively few individuals.

Reverse transcription of about 0.5 to 1 ug RNA was carried out with random hexamers. immunoSEQ multiplex PCR amplified TCR beta CDR3 across 54 Vbeta, 13 Jbeta. TCRdb reanalysed the immunoSEQ multiplex PCR reads using MiXCR and keeps one entry per CDR3 protein. The sample includes about 53,000 distinct CDR3 sequences, approximately 95% of them seen just once. TCR beta from blood CD8+ and CD4+ T cells was sequenced. The trim removed 3 bases at V and 13 bases at J, leaving 5 bases unmatched. This CDR3 region has 11 residues. The source is a human donor with Susac syndrome. The gene calls are TRBV12-3 or TRBV12-4 and TRBJ1-2, with TRBD1 identical over 7 bases. The specimen was CD8+ T cells from PBMCs. CDR3 residues: CASSFGTESTF. In DNA, the CDR3 is TGTGCCAGCAGTTTTGGGACAGAGAGCACCTTC.